This entry is about one T cell receptor (beta chain). There is no known antigen for this receptor. Base quality data are lacking; no much larger clone is found one base away. This record belongs to a study of PD-L1 blockade in urothelial cancer (dated by TCRdb to 2016 to 2017). For the wider study: Therapy was started in the mid-2010s for all patients, and atezolizumab 1,200 mg was administered intravenously every 3 weeks. About 90% of the roughly 29 patients were males with bladder-origin urothelial cancer, and about 60% of the roughly 29 reported a prior smoking history. An ECOG performance status of 0 or 1 was recorded for the patients, and 0 to 3 prior chemotherapy regimens had been received by the patients. Blood samples were analyzed at two time points: 3 weeks after treatment start (second dose) and 6 weeks after treatment start. Blood samples yielded a median of 141,255 T cells and around 80,000 unique TCRs, with median clonality 0.080. Somatic, immune and clinical correlates of response to PD-L1 blockade with atezolizumab in urothelial cancer were the focus of an exploratory multi-omic analysis. Pretreatment tumor samples, along with matched peripheral blood serially collected before and after atezolizumab treatment, were subjected to TCR sequencing. Progression-free survival longer than 6 months counted as durable clinical benefit, and TCR features were additionally tested against both progression-free and overall survival. In the same patients, whole exome sequencing and RNA sequencing of pretreatment tumors were performed in addition to TCR sequencing. About 10 patients achieved durable clinical benefit and approximately 19 did not. Pretreatment blood TCR-seq was available for nearly 30 patients, at least one posttreatment blood collection was obtained for some 25 patients, and tumor TCR-seq was available for some 25 patients. What the authors observed across the whole study: Improved progression-free and overall survival was found to be associated with pretreatment peripheral blood TCR clonality below the median. Because the sample size was small (n of about 27) and many of the analyses were exploratory, the results are meant to be hypothesis-generating. At 3 weeks after the start of treatment, tumor-associated TCR clones in peripheral blood had expanded more in patients with durable benefit (n of about 20, p = 0.022).

The CDR3 measures 15 amino acids from cysteine to phenylalanine. The sequence is cut down to CDR3 DNA, 45 bases in frame from base 1. V and J lose 2 bases and 7 bases, and a span of 12 bases separates them. CDR1 and CDR2 are drawn from the germline V gene: MRHNA, SNTAGT. Each PCR received spiked-in synthetic TCR analog templates so that absolute template abundance could be estimated from read counts. TCRbeta CDR3 regions were amplified from genomic DNA with bias-controlled V and J gene primers using the immunoSEQ assay. Sequencing of rearranged TCRbeta segments was performed at approximately 20X coverage. The study's processing was this. Sequencing errors were corrected by clustering, and CDR3s were annotated against IMGT so that V, D and J genes could be assigned. Out-of-frame and stop-codon sequences were excluded, and only productive TCRbeta rearrangements were used in downstream analyses. Clonality was calculated as one minus the Shannon entropy normalized by the log of the number of unique productive sequences. Fisher's exact test with Benjamini-Hochberg correction, at a threshold of adjusted p below 0.01, was used to find clones that differed between time points or between blood and tumor. TCRdb carries this immuneACCESS record with in-frame sequences only. Its versions omit some clonotypes, under half of them owing to an unresolved V gene in the studies checked, with the rest unexplained. The DNA gave D and trimming, while V, J and clone size come from that table. The sample table holds under 100,000 clones, of which 90% were seen once. The leading ten clones occupy about 1.6% of the sample.

This sample's time point label indicates: pretreatment peripheral blood. The cohort included about 29 patients with locally advanced or metastatic urothelial carcinoma who were treated at Memorial Sloan Kettering on a trial protocol. Peripheral blood mononuclear cells were collected pretreatment and during treatment, with between 1 and 8 total time points obtained per patient. The Qiagen DNeasy Blood extraction kit was used to purify genomic DNA from total PBMCs and tumor samples. PBMCs were collected pretreatment and during treatment, and were isolated and stored as previously described. This sample comprised PBMCs, obtained around atezolizumab (anti-PD-L1) treatment. The clonotype comes from a man aged 55 to 70 with urothelial cancer. The V gene is TRBV6-4 and the J gene is TRBJ1-6; the D gene is possibly TRBD1, with 5 bases matching. The CDR3 region reads CASSDGQGDNSPLHF. The DNA is TGTGCCAGCAGTGACGGGCAGGGCGACAATTCACCCCTCCACTTT.